Following are 4 T cell receptor beta chains from one sample sequenced in a study of vaccination effects on CD4 cells after COVID-19. The antigens for these receptors are not known. Assay used: immunoSEQ multiplex PCR; TCRdb lists only in-frame clones, some missing. The sample comprises more than 55,000 clones, about 81% of which are singletons, and about 4.5% rests with the top ten. Upon completion of around eleven days in culture, CD4+ T cells were isolated. Participants completed two doses of the BNT162b2 or mRNA-1273 vaccine. The source material was CD4+ T cells from PBMCs cultured without peptide, sampled after COVID-19 vaccination. These receptors were obtained from a human donor who received a COVID-19 vaccine.

V gene TRBV20-1 combines with J gene TRBJ2-7, with TRBD1 identical over 10 bases. Germline V gives CDR1 DFQATT, CDR2 SNEGSKA (reference sequence). The J segment lost 3 bases and the V segment lost 3 bases, leaving 8 bases of the junction unmatched. CDR3 length equals 15 residues. This chain's CDR3 is CSASFSDRGGYEQYF. The CDR3 DNA sequence: TGCAGTGCTAGTTTTTCGGACAGGGGGGGCTACGAGCAGTACTTC.

The rearrangement joins TRBV19 to TRBJ2-3; possible D gene TRBD2, 6 bases. This CDR3 has 16 amino acids. Germline loops: CDR1 LNHDA, CDR2 SQIVND (reference sequence). With 5 bases removed from V and 2 bases from J, the gap between germline ends came to 17 bases. CDR3 sequence: CASSPSPGTFTDTQYF. The CDR3 DNA is TGTGCCAGTAGTCCCTCCCCCGGGACTTTCACAGATACGCAGTATTTT. Together with reference TRBV19 and TRBJ2-3, the CDR3 gives the full variable domain: DGGITQSPKYLFRKEGQNVTLSCEQNLNHDAMYWYRQDPGQGLRLIYYSQIVNDFQKGDIAEGYSVSREKKESFPLTVTSAQKNPTAFYLCASSPSPGTFTDTQYFGPGTRLTVL.

The chain employs TRBV28 and TRBJ1-5; D is unresolved. The V gene lost 2 bases and the J gene lost 4 bases, with 9 bases spanning the gap. Germline V gives CDR1 MDHEN, CDR2 SYDVKM. The CDR3 is 14 amino acids. The CDR3 DNA reads as TGTGCCAGCAGTTTAAAGGCGGGGAATCAGCCCCAGCATTTT. Translation: CASSLKAGNQPQHF.

The chain is built from TRBV7-2 and TRBJ2-7; 7 bases agree with TRBD1. J was trimmed by 0 bases and V by 5 bases; bases with no gene match: 7. The germline gives CDR1 SGHTA, CDR2 FQGNSA. The CDR3 is 15 amino acids. The CDR3 nucleotides are TGTGCCAGCAGCATAACGACAGGGAGCTCCTACGAGCAGTACTTC. It is translated as CASSITTGSSYEQYF. Drawing the rest from reference TRBV7-2 and TRBJ2-7, the complete variable domain is GAGVSQSPSNKVTEKGKDVELRCDPISGHTALYWYRQSLGQGLEFLIYFQGNSAPDKSGLPSDRFSAERTGGSVSTLTIQRTQQEDSAVYLCASSITTGSSYEQYFGPGTRLTVT.